This is a list of T cell receptor beta chains from one sample in a study of cytomegalovirus exposure and HLA in healthy donors. The method was immunoSEQ multiplex PCR; TCRdb's version includes in-frame clones alone and lacks a portion of them. The top ten clones hold about 2% of a sample with 95,000 to 100,000 clones, 76% of them seen once. The sequencing sample was made of PBMCs. Receptors were obtained from a middle-aged man in good health and CMV-seronegative. The conserved cysteine and the conserved F or W are not part of the CDR3 here.

v_gene	j_gene	CDR3aa
TRBV7-9	TRBJ2-1	ASRPAPGQGSNEQF
TRBV18	TRBJ1-1	ASSGTGATEAF
TRBV29-1	TRBJ1-1	SVLQGITEAF
TRBV19	.	ASTTGVYEQY
TRBV2	TRBJ2-2	ASVRDFRSYGELF
TRBV7-9	TRBJ2-1	ASSFRDSYEQF
TRBV7-9	TRBJ2-2	ASSHGRGENTGELF
TRBV5-5	TRBJ2-5	ASSLVREKETQY
TRBV9	TRBJ2-3	ASSVADSGRVDTQY
TRBV4-3	TRBJ2-7	ASSQVARGGPNEQY
TRBV20-1	TRBJ2-3	SAHDSLKRY
TRBV4-3	TRBJ2-5	ASSQGGWSGSQETQY
TRBV29-1	TRBJ2-3	SVAGTGSSPLADTQY
TRBV28	TRBJ1-5	ASSTPGRGDQPQH
TRBV30	TRBJ2-2	AWSRWLAGGAGELF
TRBV9	TRBJ2-3	ASSVAPLPGVLAADTQY
TRBV4-3	TRBJ2-1	ASSQDWASGSLDEQF
TRBV7-2	TRBJ2-7	ASSLETGTPEQY
TRBV19	TRBJ2-1	ASSIGGLAGAHYKGNEQF
TRBV5-6	TRBJ1-1	ASSGSGRTEAF
TRBV5-5	TRBJ2-7	ASSLQVSYEQY
TRBV19	TRBJ2-5	ASRRAQEETQY
TRBV21-1	TRBJ2-4	ASSKAGRVAGAVAKNIQY
TRBV28	TRBJ1-2	ASTSGRPYGYT
TRBV9	TRBJ2-1	ASSVSGEQF
TRBV4-3	TRBJ2-7	ASSQVGTRDYEQY
TRBV11-2	TRBJ2-1	ASSPRGSGSYNEQF
TRBV28	TRBJ2-3	ASSSPTSGRGGTQY
TRBV7-2	TRBJ2-7	ASSPPDRAYEQY
TRBV7-9	TRBJ2-1	ASSLGSTNEQF
TRBV5-6	TRBJ2-2	ASSFAGQGNTGELF
TRBV2	TRBJ1-5	ASTGKGEPQH
TRBV7-2	TRBJ2-1	ASRSLGGGARNEQF
TRBV27	TRBJ2-5	ASRNRGETQY
TRBV7-9	TRBJ2-7	ASSLGTGGLYEQY
TRBV27	TRBJ2-1	ASSLGSSYNEQF
TRBV2	TRBJ2-7	ASRGLAAVGYEQY
TRBV2	.	ASKTSGSHEQY
TRBV4-1	TRBJ2-1	ASSQVGESLPYNEQF
TRBV5-6	TRBJ2-3	ASSLRRDRADTQY
TRBV15	TRBJ2-7	ATSRDLTGVSYEQY
TRBV7-2	TRBJ2-5	ASSSPRGGPETQY
TRBV4-3	TRBJ2-2	ASTPGQGFTGELF
TRBV4-1	TRBJ2-1	ASSPQRQGYNEQF
TRBV19	TRBJ2-3	ASRPTGADTQY
TRBV28	TRBJ2-3	ASSPGTGVQDTQY
TRBV6-1	TRBJ1-1	ASSPGGSNTEAF
TRBV29-1	TRBJ2-2	SVVRGTTNTGELF
TRBV7-3	TRBJ2-3	ASSSGTSVADTQY
TRBV29-1	TRBJ1-1	SVVNPGAVGTEAF
TRBV27	TRBJ2-7	ASDRRDRPYEQY
TRBV5-6	TRBJ2-3	ASSSIGLRTDTQY
TRBV5-5	TRBJ2-4	ASSFTAPLAGVKNIQY
TRBV28	TRBJ2-7	ASSPRTSSGEQY
TRBV7-9	TRBJ2-1	ASSLVLAGGPEQF
TRBV7-2	TRBJ2-1	ASSITDSKQF